This TCR beta chain was obtained from a study of blood T cells in healthy people across ages. Study-wide points: Long-lived donors had more naive CD4+ cells and higher diversity than aged donors.

Through a sample-barcoded 5' primer and a J-beta primer mix, a second PCR was run for roughly 6 to 11 cycles. A single record per CDR3 protein comes from TCRdb applying MiXCR to the 5' RACE reads. Of 1 million or so distinct CDR3 sequences detected, 40% to 45% appear once; the ten largest clones hold 18%. Notes on this clonotype: What it binds is unknown.

Per sample, at least 6 micrograms of total RNA were extracted. Input material: blood. This clonotype originated in a woman in her sixties or seventies in good health.

This CDR3 is CASSAGQGIREQYF. In DNA form, the CDR3 reads TGTGCCAGCAGCGCGGGACAGGGTATCCGCGAGCAGTACTTC. V gene TRBV9 combines with J gene TRBJ2-5; 9 bases agree with TRBD1. The assigned J gene may be wrong: the sequence end matches TRBJ2-7 better. This CDR3 is built from 14 residues. CDR1 is SGDLS and CDR2 is YYNGEE in the germline V gene.